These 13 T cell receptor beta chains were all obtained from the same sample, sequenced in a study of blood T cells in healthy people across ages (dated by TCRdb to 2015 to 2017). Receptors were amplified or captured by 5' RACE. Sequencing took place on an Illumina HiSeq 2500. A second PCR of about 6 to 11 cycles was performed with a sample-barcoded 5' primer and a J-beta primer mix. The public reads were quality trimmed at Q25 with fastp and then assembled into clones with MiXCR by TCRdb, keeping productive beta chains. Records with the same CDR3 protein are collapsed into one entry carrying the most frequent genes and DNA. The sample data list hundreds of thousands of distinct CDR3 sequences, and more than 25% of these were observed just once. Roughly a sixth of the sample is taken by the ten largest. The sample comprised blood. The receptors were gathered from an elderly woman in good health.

The DNA for the CDR3 is TGTGCCAGCAGCAAAGCCCCGGGACAGGGGGCTTTCGGGGAGCTGTTTTTT. This codes for CASSKAPGQGAFGELFF. The chain uses TRBV21-1 and TRBJ2-2; the table's D call, TRBD1, was not checked against the DNA. TRBV21-1 counts as a pseudogene. CDR3 length equals 17 residues.

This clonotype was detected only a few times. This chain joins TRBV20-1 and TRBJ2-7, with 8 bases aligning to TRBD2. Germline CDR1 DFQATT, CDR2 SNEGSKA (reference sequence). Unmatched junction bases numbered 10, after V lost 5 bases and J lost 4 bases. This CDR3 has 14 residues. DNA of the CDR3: TGCAGTGCTCAACCGACTAGCGAGGGGTACGAGCAGTACTTC. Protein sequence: CSAQPTSEGYEQYF.

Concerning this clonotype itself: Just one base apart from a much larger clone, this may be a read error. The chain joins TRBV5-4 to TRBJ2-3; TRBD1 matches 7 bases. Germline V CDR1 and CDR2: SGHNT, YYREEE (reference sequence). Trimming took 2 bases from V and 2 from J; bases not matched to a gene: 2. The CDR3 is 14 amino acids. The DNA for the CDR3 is TGTGCCAGCAGCTTCGGACAGGCCACAGATACGCAGTATTTT. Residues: CASSFGQATDTQYF.

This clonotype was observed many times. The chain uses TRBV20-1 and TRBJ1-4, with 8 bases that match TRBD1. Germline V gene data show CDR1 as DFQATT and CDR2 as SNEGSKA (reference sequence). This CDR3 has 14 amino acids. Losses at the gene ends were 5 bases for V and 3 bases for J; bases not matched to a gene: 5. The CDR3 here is CSAPQGAPNEKLFF. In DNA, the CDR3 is TGCAGTGCTCCGCAGGGGGCCCCTAATGAAAAACTGTTTTTT.

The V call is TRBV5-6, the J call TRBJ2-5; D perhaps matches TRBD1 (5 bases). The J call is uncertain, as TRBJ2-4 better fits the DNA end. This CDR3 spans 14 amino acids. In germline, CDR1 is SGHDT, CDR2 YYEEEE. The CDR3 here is CASSYDRAKNIQYF. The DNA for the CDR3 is TGTGCCAGCAGCTATGACAGAGCCAAAAACATTCAGTACTTC.

The CDR3 coding sequence is TGCGCCAGCAGCTTGGAGCCTGGAGAGACCCAGTACTTC. Protein product: CASSLEPGETQYF. V usage is TRBV5-1 and J usage is TRBJ2-5; D uncertain. The germline gives CDR1 SGHRS, CDR2 YFSETQ. CDR3 length: 13 residues. Deletions cut 0 bases from V and 4 bases from J, with 7 bases between.

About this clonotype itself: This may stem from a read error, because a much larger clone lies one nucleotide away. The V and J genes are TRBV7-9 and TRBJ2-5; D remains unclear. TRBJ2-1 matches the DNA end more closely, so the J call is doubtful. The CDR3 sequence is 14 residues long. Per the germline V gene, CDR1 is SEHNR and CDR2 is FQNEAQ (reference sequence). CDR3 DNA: TGTGCCAGCAGCCTCTTTGGGTCACAAGAGACCCAGTTCTTC. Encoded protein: CASSLFGSQETQFF.

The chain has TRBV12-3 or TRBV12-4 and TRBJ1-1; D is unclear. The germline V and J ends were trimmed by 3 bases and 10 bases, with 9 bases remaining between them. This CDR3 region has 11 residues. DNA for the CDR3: TGTGCCAGCAGTTTGCTTAAAGTAGCTTTCTTT. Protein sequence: CASSLLKVAFF.

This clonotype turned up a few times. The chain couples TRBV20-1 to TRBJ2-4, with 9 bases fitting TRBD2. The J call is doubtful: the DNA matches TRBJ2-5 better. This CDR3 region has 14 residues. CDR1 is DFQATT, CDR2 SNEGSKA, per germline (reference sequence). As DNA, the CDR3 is TGCAGTGCAGAGAGCGGACTAGCGACGGAGACCCAGTACTTC. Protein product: CSAESGLATETQYF.

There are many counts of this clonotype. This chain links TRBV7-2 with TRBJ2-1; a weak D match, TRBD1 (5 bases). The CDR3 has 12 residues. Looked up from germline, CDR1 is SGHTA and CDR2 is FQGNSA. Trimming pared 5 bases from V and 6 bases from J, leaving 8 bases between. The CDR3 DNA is TGTGCCAGCAGCCAACAGGTCAATGAGCAGTTCTTC. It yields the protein CASSQQVNEQFF.

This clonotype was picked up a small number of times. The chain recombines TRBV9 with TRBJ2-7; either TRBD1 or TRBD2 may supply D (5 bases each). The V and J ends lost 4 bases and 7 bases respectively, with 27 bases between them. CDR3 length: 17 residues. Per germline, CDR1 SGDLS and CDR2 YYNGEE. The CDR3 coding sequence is TGTGCCAGCAGCTCATCCATAACGGGGCGATCCTACAATGAGCAGTACTTC. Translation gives CASSSSITGRSYNEQYF.

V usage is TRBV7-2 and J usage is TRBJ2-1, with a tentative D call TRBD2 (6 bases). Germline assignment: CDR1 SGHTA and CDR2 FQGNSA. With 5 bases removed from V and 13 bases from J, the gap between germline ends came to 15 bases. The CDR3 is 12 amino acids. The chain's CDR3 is CASSAGGQTQFF. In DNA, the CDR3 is TGTGCCAGCAGCGCCGGGGGTCAGACCCAGTTCTTC.

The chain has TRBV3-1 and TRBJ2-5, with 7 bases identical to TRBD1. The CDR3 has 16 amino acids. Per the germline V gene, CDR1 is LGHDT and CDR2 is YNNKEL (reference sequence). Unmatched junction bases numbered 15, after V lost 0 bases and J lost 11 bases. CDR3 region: CASSQDRQGAYNEQYF. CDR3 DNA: TGTGCCAGCAGCCAAGATAGACAGGGTGCCTACAATGAGCAGTACTTC.